This T cell receptor beta chain originates from a study of OX40 agonist ivuxolimab in advanced cancers. Overall study: Age averaged 60 years (range roughly 23 to 85), and more than 80% were male.

The V and J ends lost 2 bases and 5 bases, in that order; junction bases with no gene match: 15. Germline assignment: CDR1 MNHNS and CDR2 SASEGT. This CDR3 region has 18 residues. Study outcomes and limitations: At doses 0.1 to 3.0 mg/kg, CD4+ and CD8+ clones expanded.

As to this clone: The target antigen is unknown.

Using immunoSEQ multiplex PCR, the repertoire was profiled, and TCRdb retains in-frame clones only, with some absent. The data show tens of thousands of clones, 85% to 95% seen once. Anyone with autoimmune disease history or systemic immunosuppression was excluded. The clonotype originates from an adult with an advanced solid tumor such as melanoma, head and neck, liver or kidney cancer. Source: CD4+ or CD8+ T cells sorted from blood, taken in a trial of the OX40 agonist ivuxolimab. The J gene is TRBJ2-5, the V gene TRBV6-1, with 9 bases that match TRBD1. The CDR3 DNA follows: TGTGCCAGCAGTGAAACCCCTATGGGACAGGGTCAAGGGGAGACCCAGTACTTC. Translated, it gives CASSETPMGQGQGETQYF.